This T cell receptor (beta chain) came from a study of T-cell reconstitution after alpha-beta-depleted transplantation in children. This sample's TCRbeta library carried unique molecular identifier barcodes. TCRdb passed the PCR reads through MiXCR, listing each CDR3 protein once. The sample includes about 1,000,000 distinct CDR3 sequences, under 30% seen only once; the top ten take under 30%. V shed 4 bases and J shed 6 bases, with 25 bases lying between them. CDR3 length equals 18 residues. In germline, CDR1 is SGHAT, CDR2 FQDESV (reference sequence). The source is a boy under two years old who had a stem cell transplant for SCID, so the T cells may come from the graft donor. The V gene is TRBV11-1, the J gene TRBJ1-5, with D perhaps TRBD1 (6 bases). Sequenced material: PBMCs, mostly from graft donor cells, taken 360 days after TCRalphabeta/CD19-depleted stem cell transplant. CDR3: CASSYSREGGPIRQPQHF. The CDR3 coding sequence is TGTGCCAGCAGCTACTCCCGGGAGGGGGGCCCCATTCGTCAGCCCCAGCATTTT. The full variable domain, completed using reference TRBV11-1 and TRBJ1-5, is EAEVAQSPRYKITEKSQAVAFWCDPISGHATLYWYRQILGQGPELLVQFQDESVVDDSQLPKDRFSAERLKGVDSTLKIQPAELGDSAMYLCASSYSREGGPIRQPQHFGDGTRLSIL.